Included here is one T cell receptor (beta chain) sequence, with context. The target antigen is unknown. These data come from a study of T cells after yellow fever vaccination. They built TCR cDNA with 5'RACE template switching, a step that put in a universal primer site and UMIs. TCRdb processed the 5' RACE reads anew with MiXCR; each CDR3 protein has one entry. The sample yields some 350,000 distinct CDR3 sequences, 8.7% seen once. Trimming pared 7 bases from V and 6 bases from J, leaving 13 bases between. This CDR3 spans 13 amino acids. CDR1 is MNHEY and CDR2 is SVGEGT in the germline V gene. General observations from the study: Abundant clonotypes from the bulk population could have been carried over as contaminants into FACS-sorted repertoires.

This chain uses TRBV6-2 or TRBV6-3 with TRBJ1-5; D uncertain. This material consisted of PBMCs, taken on the day of the first yellow fever vaccination. The TCR comes from a man aged 18-30 years who received the YFV17D yellow fever vaccine. Here the CDR3 DNA reads TGTGCCAGCACCAACGGGAGAGTTCAGCCCCAGCATTTT. Its translation: CASTNGRVQPQHF.